Detailed here is one T cell receptor (beta chain). Its antigen is currently unknown. This record belongs to a study of T cell responses to AZD1222 COVID-19 vaccine. Study-wide findings and caveats: Baseline serostatus was positive in only a handful of AZD1222 recipients. Two AZD1222 doses significantly raised spike-specific TCR breadth and depth over controls. There were repertoire samples only from the period after the peak T cell response.

Germline V gene sequence: CDR1 SGHRS, CDR2 YFSETQ. The CDR3 is 13 amino acids. The V end was cut by 0 bases, the J end by 9 bases, with 10 bases between. TCRdb's table, derived via immunoSEQ multiplex PCR, lists solely in-frame clones and lacks some. The sample yields 120,000 to 150,000 clones, roughly 90% seen once. The source was peripheral blood, collected 28 days after the second AZD1222 dose. The origin of this receptor is an adult who received the AZD1222 COVID-19 vaccine. The J gene is TRBJ2-1, the V gene TRBV5-1; D not certain. CDR3 DNA sequence: TGCGCCAGCAGCTTGGATTTGAAAAGTGAGCAGTTCTTC. It is translated as CASSLDLKSEQFF.